Reported below is one T cell receptor beta chain. The antigen is unknown. The V gene's germline CDR1 is KGHSH and CDR2 LQKENI. The CDR3 is made up of 14 amino acids. V lost 5 bases to trimming and J lost 3 bases, with 13 bases between them. The data originate from a study of regulatory and conventional T cells in RAG deficiency. Profiled with immunoSEQ multiplex PCR; TCRdb holds only in-frame clones, not every one. Of tens of thousands of clones in the sample, over 80% are singletons; the top ten hold roughly 0.51%. General study results and limits: Omenn patients showed >75% Treg-Tconv overlap and shorter CDR3 lengths. Control T-cell subsets had markedly higher Shannon entropy and lower Simpson indices than RAG-deficient patients. These Omenn syndrome Treg sorts may hold peripherally activated cells instead.

Genomic DNA came from blood conventional CD4+ T cells gated CD25-low CD127-high. The same sample was also studied in work on regulatory T cells. Turning to that study: The primer mix had 52 TRBV and 13 TRBJ primers. In patients, unique TRB V-J pairs were restricted and V/J usage skewed, especially in Tregs.

Sample: CD4+ effector T cells sorted from blood. J is TRBJ1-2 and V is TRBV18; weak D call: TRBD1 (5 bases). The source is a human donor in good health. CDR3 protein: CASSLRDGDYGYTF. In DNA, the CDR3 is TGTGCCAGCTCATTACGGGACGGGGACTATGGCTACACCTTC.